These T cell receptor beta chains were read from a single sample in a study of blood T cell repertoires in COVID-19. The assay was immunoSEQ multiplex PCR, and TCRdb's table has in-frame clones only and misses some. Among some 40,000 clones listed, 85% to 95% were seen once. Material: peripheral blood. Receptor source: a man between 45 and 60 years old with COVID-19, enrolled during active disease. Each CDR3 is given with its conserved first and last residue. A D gene is named only where the DNA matches it firmly. Not every row has a clone size; where given, it reads once, few, many or a size class.

V gene: TRBV5-1; D gene: TRBD2; J gene: TRBJ2-2; clone size: NA; CDR3 DNA: TGCGCCAGCAGCTTGCCGACTAGCGGGACCTACACCGGGGAGCTGTTTTTT; CDR3 protein: CASSLPTSGTYTGELFF
V gene: TRBV11-1; D gene: TRBD1; J gene: TRBJ2-3; clone size: NA; CDR3 DNA: TGTGCCAGCAGATACACAGGGGAAGATACGCAGTATTTT; CDR3 protein: CASRYTGEDTQYF
V gene: TRBV19; D gene: TRBD1; J gene: TRBJ1-1; clone size: NA; CDR3 DNA: TGTGCCAGTAGATTCGACAGGGCCACTGAAGCTTTCTTT; CDR3 protein: CASRFDRATEAFF
V gene: TRBV5-1; D gene: NA; J gene: TRBJ1-3; clone size: NA; CDR3 DNA: TGCGCCAGCAGCCCAGGGACTGGGGGAAACACCATATATTTT; CDR3 protein: CASSPGTGGNTIYF
V gene: TRBV3-1/TRBV3-2; D gene: NA; J gene: TRBJ2-1; clone size: NA; CDR3 DNA: TGTGCCAGCAGCCAAGACAAAAGACTGCGCCTAAGCTCCTACAATGAGCAGTTCTTC; CDR3 protein: CASSQDKRLRLSSYNEQFF
V gene: TRBV5-1; D gene: NA; J gene: TRBJ2-1; clone size: NA; CDR3 DNA: TGCGCCAGCAGCTTGGGGCGGCTGGCCTTCTCCTACAATGAGCAGTTCTTC; CDR3 protein: CASSLGRLAFSYNEQFF
V gene: TRBV6-5; D gene: NA; J gene: TRBJ1-2; clone size: NA; CDR3 DNA: TGTGCCAGCAGCGATCCGGGACAAAACTATGGCTACACCTTC; CDR3 protein: CASSDPGQNYGYTF
V gene: TRBV24-1; D gene: NA; J gene: TRBJ1-1; clone size: once; CDR3 DNA: TGTGCCACCAGTGATTCATTTCGGTGGCGGACTCTAATGAACACTGAAGCTTTCTTT; CDR3 protein: CATSDSFRWRTLMNTEAFF
V gene: TRBV28; D gene: TRBD2; J gene: TRBJ2-3; clone size: once; CDR3 DNA: TGTGCCAGCACCCCCCGGGGGGAGGGAGCGGGCGATACGCAGTATTTT; CDR3 protein: CASTPRGEGAGDTQYF
V gene: TRBV9; D gene: TRBD2; J gene: TRBJ2-2; clone size: NA; CDR3 DNA: TGTGCCAGCAGCCCTCGTAGCGGGAGGGCCTTGACCGGGGAGCTGTTTTTT; CDR3 protein: CASSPRSGRALTGELFF
V gene: TRBV9; D gene: TRBD1; J gene: TRBJ1-5; clone size: NA; CDR3 DNA: TGTGCCAGCAGCGTAGGGACAGGGGATGGCCAGCCCCAGCATTTT; CDR3 protein: CASSVGTGDGQPQHF
V gene: TRBV28; D gene: NA; J gene: TRBJ2-7; clone size: NA; CDR3 DNA: TGTGCCAGCAGTTGGACAGAGAGCTACGAGCAGTACTTC; CDR3 protein: CASSWTESYEQYF
V gene: TRBV27; D gene: TRBD2; J gene: TRBJ2-2; clone size: NA; CDR3 DNA: TGTGCCAGCAGCTTTAGCGGGTCCACCGGGGAGCTGTTTTTT; CDR3 protein: CASSFSGSTGELFF
V gene: TRBV4-1; D gene: NA; J gene: TRBJ1-3; clone size: NA; CDR3 DNA: TGCGCCAGCAGCCATTACCAGGGCTCAGGAAACACCATATATTTT; CDR3 protein: CASSHYQGSGNTIYF
V gene: TRBV2; D gene: TRBD1; J gene: TRBJ1-5; clone size: NA; CDR3 DNA: TGTGCCAGCTATTCGGGGACAGGGAGGGGCATGGAACCCCAGCATTTT; CDR3 protein: CASYSGTGRGMEPQHF
V gene: TRBV2; D gene: TRBD1; J gene: TRBJ2-2; clone size: NA; CDR3 DNA: TGTGCCAGCAGTTCTCCGGGACAGGGGCCGGGCGGGGAGCTGTTTTTT; CDR3 protein: CASSSPGQGPGGELFF
V gene: TRBV27; D gene: TRBD1; J gene: TRBJ2-1; clone size: NA; CDR3 DNA: TGTGCCAGCAGTTTATTTTCTAGGGACAGTGAGCAGTTCTTC; CDR3 protein: CASSLFSRDSEQFF